The 28 T cell receptor beta chains presented below share a single source sample, sequenced in a study of T cells in Graves' hyperthyroidism and ophthalmopathy. Amplification of TCR beta CDR3 regions used RNA as the template. HTBI primers were the set used in a first-round RT-PCR of the TCR CDR3. TCRdb ran MiXCR on the multiplex PCR reads and lists one entry per CDR3 protein. The data show approximately 700,000 distinct CDR3 sequences, 16% seen once. Source material: blood. All receptors derive from a man younger than 35 with Graves' hyperthyroidism.

The chain joins TRBV20-1 to TRBJ2-2; TRBD2 aligns across 14 bases. CDR3 length: 19 residues. Germline V gives CDR1 DFQATT, CDR2 SNEGSKA (reference sequence). V was pared by 3 bases and J by 2 bases, with 11 bases of the junction left unmatched. Here the CDR3 DNA reads TGCAGTGCTAGTTCGGGACTAGCGGGAGATGAGTTAAACACCGGGGAGCTGTTTTTT. This codes for CSASSGLAGDELNTGELFF.

This clonotype was counted ten times or more. The gene calls are TRBV12-3 or TRBV12-4 and TRBJ2-1; 12 bases align to TRBD2. Unmatched junction bases numbered 9, after V lost 3 bases and J lost 0 bases. The CDR3 runs to 19 residues. CDR3 nucleotides: TGTGCCAGCAGTTTTACCGGACTAGCGGGGATTAGCTCCTACAATGAGCAGTTCTTC. It yields the protein CASSFTGLAGISSYNEQFF.

The V call is TRBV6-1, the J call TRBJ1-3, with unresolved D. Trimming removed 9 bases at V and 3 bases at J, with 12 bases between. The germline V gene encodes CDR1 MNHNS and CDR2 SASEGT. CDR3 length: 13 amino acids. CDR3 region: CASRRRDGNTIYF. DNA for the CDR3: TGTGCCAGTAGAAGGAGGGATGGAAACACCATATATTTT.

Ten or more counts support this clonotype. The V and J genes are TRBV28 and TRBJ2-1, with 7 nucleotides matching TRBD2. V was clipped by 6 bases and J by 8 bases; unmatched bases: 4. This CDR3 contains 12 residues. Germline V gene data show CDR1 as MDHEN and CDR2 as SYDVKM. CDR3 amino acids: CASRRDYYEQFF. CDR3 sequence (DNA): TGTGCCAGCAGACGGGACTATTATGAGCAGTTCTTC.

This clonotype was observed a handful of times. The rearrangement links TRBV29-1 to TRBJ2-5; 11 bases map to TRBD2. V shed 7 bases, J shed 1 base, and the junction held 5 bases outside the gene matches. The CDR3 length is 14 residues. Per germline, CDR1 SQVTM and CDR2 ANQGSEA. CDR3 nucleotides: TGCAGCGCGGAGGGGACTAGCGGCCAAGAGACCCAGTACTTC. It translates to CSAEGTSGQETQYF.

This clonotype was counted at least ten times. The chain employs TRBV20-1 and TRBJ1-1; D gene uncertain. CDR3 size: 12 residues. CDR1 and CDR2 from the germline V gene are DFQATT and SNEGSKA (reference sequence). In DNA, the CDR3 is TGCACTTCCAGTCGGGGGAACACTGAAGCTTTCTTT. Translating gives CTSSRGNTEAFF.

The chain is built from TRBV10-3 and TRBJ2-2; no firm D call. CDR1 and CDR2 (germline): ENHRY, SYGVKD. V lost 7 bases, J lost 3 bases, and 9 bases lay in between. This CDR3 comprises 13 residues. This CDR3 reads CAITPIYTGELFF. CDR3 sequence (DNA): TGTGCCATCACCCCGATTTACACCGGGGAGCTGTTTTTT.

This clonotype was counted only a few times. The chain has TRBV20-1 and TRBJ2-2; D tentatively fits TRBD1 or TRBD2 (5 bases each). The germline CDR1 and CDR2 sequences are DFQATT and SNEGSKA (reference sequence). This CDR3 region has 15 residues. Trimming left V 0 bases short and J 3 bases short, with 11 bases between. Written as DNA, the CDR3 is TGCAGTGCTAGAGATGAGGGGCAGTACACCGGGGAGCTGTTTTTT. Encoded protein: CSARDEGQYTGELFF.

This clonotype occurred a few times. The gene calls are TRBV9 and TRBJ2-5, with D unresolved. The CDR3 totals 15 residues. Germline-derived CDR1 and CDR2 are SGDLS and YYNGEE. Between the trimmed V and J ends, which lost 0 bases and 4 bases, there was a span of 13 bases. The CDR3 nucleotides are TGTGCCAGCAGCGTAGATCCGACACGGTCAGAGACCCAGTACTTC. It specifies CASSVDPTRSETQYF.

The rearrangement uses TRBV7-3 and TRBJ2-7, with D perhaps TRBD1 (5 bases). Deletions cut 5 bases from V and 2 bases from J, with 16 bases between. The CDR3 totals 15 residues. Germline CDR1 and CDR2: SGHTA and FQGTGA. CDR3 in amino acids: CASSPFVGLTYEQYF. The CDR3 coding sequence is TGTGCCAGCAGCCCCTTCGTGGGGCTTACCTACGAGCAGTACTTC. Based on the CDR3 plus reference TRBV7-3 and TRBJ2-7, the full variable domain is GAGVSQTPSNKVTEKGKYVELRCDPISGHTALYWYRQSLGQGPEFLIYFQGTGAADDSGLPNDRFFAVRPEGSVSTLKIQRTERGDSAVYLCASSPFVGLTYEQYFGPGTRLTVT.

V usage is TRBV5-1 and J usage is TRBJ2-3; no reliable D call. Germline CDR1 and CDR2: SGHRS and YFSETQ. The CDR3 contains 15 residues. V shed 4 bases and J shed 0 bases, with 12 bases lying between them. The CDR3 spells CASSPNPISTDTQYF. Here the CDR3 DNA reads TGCGCCAGCAGCCCTAATCCTATAAGCACAGATACGCAGTATTTT.

This clonotype was found many times. The chain recombines TRBV28 with TRBJ1-4; 7 nucleotides match TRBD1. This CDR3 comprises 13 residues. With V trimmed by 5 bases and J by 7 bases, 4 bases remained unmatched. Per the germline V gene, CDR1 is MDHEN and CDR2 is SYDVKM. CDR3 in DNA: TGTGCCAGCAGTCGAGGGGGCGTTGAAAAACTGTTTTTT. Its translation: CASSRGGVEKLFF. Combining the CDR3 with reference TRBV28 and TRBJ1-4 gives the whole variable domain DVKVTQSSRYLVKRTGEKVFLECVQDMDHENMFWYRQDPGLGLRLIYFSYDVKMKEKGDIPEGYSVSREKKERFSLILESASTNQTSMYLCASSRGGVEKLFFGSGTQLSVL.

This chain joins TRBV6-1 and TRBJ2-3; 8 bases are shared with TRBD2. Germline values: CDR1 MNHNS, CDR2 SASEGT. This CDR3 comprises 15 residues. Trimming took 6 bases from V and 3 from J; bases not matched to a gene: 8. CDR3 sequence: CASSRTSLTTDTQYF. In nucleotides, the CDR3 is TGTGCCAGCAGCAGGACTAGCCTTACGACAGATACGCAGTATTTT.

At least ten counts were recorded for this clonotype. The chain is built from TRBV20-1 and TRBJ2-1; tentative D call: TRBD1 (5 bases). Trimming shortened V by 2 bases and J by 7 bases, and 18 bases separated the two germline ends. CDR1 is DFQATT, CDR2 SNEGSKA, per germline (reference sequence). CDR3 length: 15 amino acids. CDR3 in amino acids: CSARSSVQGLNEQFF. CDR3 DNA sequence: TGCAGTGCTAGATCCTCCGTGCAGGGATTAAATGAGCAGTTCTTC.

This clonotype showed up just once. The CDR3 DNA follows: TGTGCCAGCAGTTTTAGACCTGGGGGGCCTATGTATGGCTACACCTTC. Translated, it gives CASSFRPGGPMYGYTF. This chain joins TRBV27 and TRBJ1-2; possible D gene TRBD1, 6 bases. The CDR3 spans 16 residues. Germline CDR1 is MNHEY and CDR2 is SMNVEV (reference sequence). V lost 3 bases, J lost 5 bases, and 19 bases lay in between.

The chain links TRBV29-1 to TRBJ2-1; weak D call: TRBD2 (6 bases). The germline gives CDR1 SQVTM, CDR2 ANQGSEA. The CDR3 has 17 amino acids. Trimming shortened V by 2 bases and J by 5 bases, and 22 bases separated the two germline ends. The CDR3: CSVEKVFGGGWDNEQFF. For the CDR3, the DNA is TGCAGCGTTGAAAAGGTGTTCGGGGGAGGTTGGGACAATGAGCAGTTCTTC.

The sample holds many counts of this clonotype. V usage is TRBV2 and J usage is TRBJ2-3; no firm D call. The germline CDR1 and CDR2 sequences are SNHLY and FYNNEI. Trimming removed 2 bases at V and 2 bases at J, with 2 bases between. This CDR3 has 12 residues. DNA of the CDR3: TGTGCCAGCAGTGAATCCACAGATACGCAGTATTTT. It yields the protein CASSESTDTQYF.

This clonotype was counted ten times or more. The rearrangement links TRBV28 to TRBJ1-6; perhaps TRBD1 as D (6 bases). Trimming removed 5 bases from V and 9 bases from J, with 8 bases in between. Germline V lookup: CDR1 MDHEN, CDR2 SYDVKM. There are 12 residues in the CDR3. This CDR3 is CASSEQGSPLHF. In DNA, the CDR3 is TGTGCCAGCAGTGAACAGGGTTCACCCCTCCACTTT.

This clonotype showed up just a few times. CDR3 coding DNA: TGCAGTGCTAGATCCCCGGAGGCAGGGGGCTGGTACGAGCAGTACTTC. Its protein product is CSARSPEAGGWYEQYF. This chain links TRBV20-1 with TRBJ2-7; TRBD1 aligns across 8 bases. Germline V gene data show CDR1 as DFQATT and CDR2 as SNEGSKA (reference sequence). This CDR3 region has 16 residues. Germline trimming cut 2 bases from V and 4 bases from J; bases unmatched to any gene: 13.

There are many counts of this clonotype. The chain carries TRBV7-9 and TRBJ2-1; D not resolved. CDR3 length: 15 amino acids. The germline V gene has CDR1 SEHNR and CDR2 FQNEAQ (reference sequence). V lost 0 bases and J 1 base, leaving 7 bases between the germline ends. The chain's CDR3 is CASSLAGISYNEQFF. The CDR3 bases are TGTGCCAGCAGCTTAGCGGGGATTTCCTACAATGAGCAGTTCTTC.

The genes are TRBV9 and TRBJ1-3; TRBD1 is a possible D gene (6 bases). Germline assignment: CDR1 SGDLS and CDR2 YYNGEE. Trimming removed 4 bases from V and 2 bases from J, with 16 bases in between. The CDR3 contains 16 residues. This CDR3 is CASSTRGGLTGNTIYF. For the CDR3, the DNA is TGTGCCAGCAGCACCCGAGGGGGGTTAACTGGAAACACCATATATTTT.

As for this clonotype: At one end the junction does not follow the germline gene, possibly because of a read error. The chain carries TRBV24-1 and TRBJ2-3; no clear D. Germline-derived CDR1 and CDR2 are KGHDR and SFDVKD. This CDR3 contains 13 residues. CDR3 bases: TGTGCCAGCAGTGAGCTACAGCAGGATACGCAGTATTTT. It is translated as CASSELQQDTQYF.

The table lists this clonotype with many counts. The V gene is TRBV20-1, the J gene TRBJ2-7; 10 positions match TRBD2. Trimming removed 3 bases from V and 5 bases from J; junction bases left unmatched: 13. The CDR3 runs to 16 residues. Germline V gene data show CDR1 as DFQATT and CDR2 as SNEGSKA (reference sequence). The CDR3 region is CSARGLAGVGFHEQYF. In DNA form, the CDR3 reads TGCAGTGCTAGGGGTCTAGCGGGAGTAGGCTTCCACGAGCAGTACTTC.

This clonotype appeared many times. The V call is TRBV28, the J call TRBJ1-1; D unclear. Trimming cost V 5 bases and J 3 bases, with 13 bases left between them. The CDR3 extends over 14 amino acids. CDR1 is MDHEN and CDR2 is SYDVKM in the germline V gene. The CDR3 reads CASSTRVTYTEAFF. The CDR3 DNA follows: TGTGCCAGCAGTACCCGGGTCACCTACACTGAAGCTTTCTTT.

This clonotype was counted between two and nine times. The chain employs TRBV20-1 and TRBJ1-1, with D maybe TRBD1 (6 bases). Per germline, CDR1 DFQATT and CDR2 SNEGSKA (reference sequence). The CDR3 runs 14 residues. The V end was cut by 3 bases, the J end by 0 bases, with 11 bases between. CDR3 in amino acids: CSARRGKMNTEAFF. Here the CDR3 DNA reads TGCAGTGCTAGGAGGGGGAAGATGAACACTGAAGCTTTCTTT.

The chain has TRBV7-3 and TRBJ1-3, with no clear D. Germline CDR1 and CDR2: SGHTA and FQGTGA. V was trimmed by 5 bases and J by 0 bases, leaving 11 bases between them. This CDR3 has 15 residues. The CDR3 is CASSTRQISGNTIYF. The CDR3 DNA reads as TGTGCCAGCAGCACGCGACAAATCTCTGGAAACACCATATATTTT.

This clonotype was detected many times. This rearrangement joins TRBV18 to TRBJ2-7, with 9 bases fitting TRBD1. The ends lost 5 bases at V and 1 base at J; junction bases unmatched: 9. The CDR3 consists of 16 residues. Germline assignment: CDR1 KGHSH and CDR2 LQKENI. The CDR3 sequence: CASSGSTGGVSYEQYF. The DNA for the CDR3 is TGTGCCAGCTCAGGTTCAACAGGGGGCGTTTCCTACGAGCAGTACTTC.

On this clonotype itself: A much bigger clone sits one base away, suggesting this may be a read error. This chain links TRBV5-1 with TRBJ2-2; D tentatively reads TRBD1 or TRBD2 (5 bases each). CDR1 and CDR2 (germline): SGHRS, YFSETQ. The CDR3 has 13 amino acids. CDR3 sequence: CASSLQGAGEPFF. The CDR3 bases are TGCGCCAGCAGCTTGCAGGGAGCCGGGGAGCCGTTTTTT.